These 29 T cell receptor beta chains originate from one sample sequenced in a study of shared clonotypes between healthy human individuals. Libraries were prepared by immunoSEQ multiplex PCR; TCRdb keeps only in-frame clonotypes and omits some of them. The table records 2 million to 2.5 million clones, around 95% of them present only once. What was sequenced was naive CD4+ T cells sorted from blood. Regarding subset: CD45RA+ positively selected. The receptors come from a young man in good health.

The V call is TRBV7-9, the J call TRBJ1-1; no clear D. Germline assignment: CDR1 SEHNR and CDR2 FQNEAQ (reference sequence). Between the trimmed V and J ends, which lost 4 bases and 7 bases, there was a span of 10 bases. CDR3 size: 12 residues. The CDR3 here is CASSSPRGEAFF. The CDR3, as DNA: TGTGCCAGCAGCTCCCCACGGGGTGAAGCTTTCTTT.

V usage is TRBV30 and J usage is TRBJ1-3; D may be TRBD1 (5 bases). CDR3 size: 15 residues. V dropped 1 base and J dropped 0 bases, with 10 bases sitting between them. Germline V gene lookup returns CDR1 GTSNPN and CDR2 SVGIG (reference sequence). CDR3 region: CAWSGDGYSGNTIYF. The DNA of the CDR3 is TGTGCCTGGAGTGGGGACGGATACTCTGGAAACACCATATATTTT.

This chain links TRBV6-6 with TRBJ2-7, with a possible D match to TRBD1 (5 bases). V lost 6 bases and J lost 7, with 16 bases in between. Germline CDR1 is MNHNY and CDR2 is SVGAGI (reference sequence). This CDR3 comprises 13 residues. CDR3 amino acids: CASRDGSGYEQYF. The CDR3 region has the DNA TGTGCCAGCAGGGACGGGTCAGGGTATGAGCAGTACTTC.

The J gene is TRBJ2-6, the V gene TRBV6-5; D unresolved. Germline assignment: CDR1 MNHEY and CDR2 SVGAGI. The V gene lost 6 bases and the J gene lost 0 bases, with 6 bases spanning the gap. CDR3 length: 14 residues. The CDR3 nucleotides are TGTGCCAGCAGCCTAAACTCTGGGGCCAACGTCCTGACTTTC. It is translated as CASSLNSGANVLTF.

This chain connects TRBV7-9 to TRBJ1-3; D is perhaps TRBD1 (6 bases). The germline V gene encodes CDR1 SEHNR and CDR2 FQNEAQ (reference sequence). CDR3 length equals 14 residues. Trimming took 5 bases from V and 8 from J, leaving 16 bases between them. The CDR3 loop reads CASSLGQGTYTIYF. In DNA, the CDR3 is TGTGCCAGCAGCCTAGGTCAGGGGACATACACCATATATTTT.

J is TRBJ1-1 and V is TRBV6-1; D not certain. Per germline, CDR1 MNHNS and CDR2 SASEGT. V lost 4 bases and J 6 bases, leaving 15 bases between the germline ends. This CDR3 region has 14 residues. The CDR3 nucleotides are TGTGCCAGCAGTGGGACCCCCGCCCGGGCTGAAGCTTTCTTT. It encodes CASSGTPARAEAFF.

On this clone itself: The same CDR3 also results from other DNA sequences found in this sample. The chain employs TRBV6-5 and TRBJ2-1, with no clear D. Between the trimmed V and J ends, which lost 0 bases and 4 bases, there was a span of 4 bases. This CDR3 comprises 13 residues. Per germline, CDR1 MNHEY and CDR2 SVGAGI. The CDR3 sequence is CASSYSGYNEQFF. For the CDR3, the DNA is TGTGCCAGCAGTTACTCAGGATACAATGAGCAGTTCTTC.

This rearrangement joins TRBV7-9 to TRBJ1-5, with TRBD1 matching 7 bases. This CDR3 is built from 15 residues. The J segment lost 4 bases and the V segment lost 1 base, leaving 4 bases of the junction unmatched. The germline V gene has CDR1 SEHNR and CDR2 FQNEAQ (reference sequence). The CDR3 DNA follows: TGTGCCAGCAGCTTAGGAGGGGGCCCTAATCAGCCCCAGCATTTT. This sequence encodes CASSLGGGPNQPQHF.

Here the CDR3 reads CASSYSVCDRVTGELFF. CDR3 nucleotides: TGTGCCAGCAGTTACTCGGTTTGCGACAGGGTCACCGGGGAGCTGTTTTTT. This rearrangement joins TRBV6-8 to TRBJ2-2, with 7 bases identical to TRBD1. CDR1 is MNHGY and CDR2 is SAAAGT in the germline V gene. The CDR3 covers 17 residues. V was clipped by 0 bases and J by 4 bases; unmatched bases: 8.

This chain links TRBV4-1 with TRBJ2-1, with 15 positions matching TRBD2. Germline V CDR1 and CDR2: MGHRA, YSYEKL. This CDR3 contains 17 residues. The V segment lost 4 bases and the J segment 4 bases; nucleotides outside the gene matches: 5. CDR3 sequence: CASSRGLAGGLYNEQFF. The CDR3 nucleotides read TGCGCCAGCAGCCGGGGACTAGCGGGAGGACTATACAATGAGCAGTTCTTC.

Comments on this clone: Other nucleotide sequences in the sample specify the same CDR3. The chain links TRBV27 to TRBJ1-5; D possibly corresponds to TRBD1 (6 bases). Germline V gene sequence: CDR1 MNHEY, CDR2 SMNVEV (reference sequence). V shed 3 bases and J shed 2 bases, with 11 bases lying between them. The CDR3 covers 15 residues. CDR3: CASSFRGAGNQPQHF. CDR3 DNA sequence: TGTGCCAGCAGTTTCCGGGGGGCGGGCAATCAGCCCCAGCATTTT.

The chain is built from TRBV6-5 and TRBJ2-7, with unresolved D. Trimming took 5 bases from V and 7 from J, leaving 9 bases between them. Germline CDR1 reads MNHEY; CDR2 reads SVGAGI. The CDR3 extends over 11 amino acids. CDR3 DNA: TGTGCCAGCAGTAACGGACCGGAGCAGTACTTC. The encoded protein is CASSNGPEQYF.

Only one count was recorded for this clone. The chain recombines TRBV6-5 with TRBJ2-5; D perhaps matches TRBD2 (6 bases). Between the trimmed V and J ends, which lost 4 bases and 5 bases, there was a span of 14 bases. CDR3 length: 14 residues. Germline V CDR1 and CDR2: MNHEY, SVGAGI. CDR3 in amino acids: CASSFTTRLETQYF. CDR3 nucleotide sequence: TGTGCCAGCAGTTTTACGACTAGATTGGAGACCCAGTACTTC.

CDR3 sequence reads: CASSVAGSGSPTDTQYF. The CDR3 DNA reads TGTGCCAGCAGCGTAGCGGGTAGCGGGAGTCCCACAGATACGCAGTATTTT. The rearrangement joins TRBV9 to TRBJ2-3; 9 bases are a match to TRBD2. Trimming removed 0 bases from V and 2 bases from J; junction bases left unmatched: 7. Germline-derived CDR1 and CDR2 are SGDLS and YYNGEE. This CDR3 has 17 amino acids. The whole variable domain, remainder taken from reference TRBV9 and TRBJ2-3, is DSGVTQTPKHLITATGQRVTLRCSPRSGDLSVYWYQQSLDQGLQFLIQYYNGEERAKGNILERFSAQQFPDLHSELNLSSLELGDSALYFCASSVAGSGSPTDTQYFGPGTRLTVL.

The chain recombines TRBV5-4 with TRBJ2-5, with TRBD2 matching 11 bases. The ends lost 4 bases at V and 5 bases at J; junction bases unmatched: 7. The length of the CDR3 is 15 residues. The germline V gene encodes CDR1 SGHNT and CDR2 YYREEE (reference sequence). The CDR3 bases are TGTGCCAGCAGCCTCACTAGCGGGGGAGGGGAGACCCAGTACTTC. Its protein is CASSLTSGGGETQYF.

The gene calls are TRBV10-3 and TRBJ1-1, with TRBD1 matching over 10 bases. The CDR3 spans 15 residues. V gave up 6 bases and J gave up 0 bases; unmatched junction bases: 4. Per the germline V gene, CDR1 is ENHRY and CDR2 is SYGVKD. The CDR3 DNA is TGTGCCATCAGGGGGACAGGGGCCATGAACACTGAAGCTTTCTTT. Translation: CAIRGTGAMNTEAFF.

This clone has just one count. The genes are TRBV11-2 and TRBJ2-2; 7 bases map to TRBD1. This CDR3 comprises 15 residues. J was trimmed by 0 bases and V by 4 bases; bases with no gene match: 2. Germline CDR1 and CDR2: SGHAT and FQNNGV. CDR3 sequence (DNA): TGTGCCAGCAGCTCTGGGACAGCGAACACCGGGGAGCTGTTTTTT. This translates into CASSSGTANTGELFF.

The CDR3 DNA reads as TGCGCCAGCAGCCCAGGGACCCAAGGGGGGGTCGAGCAGTACTTC. Translated: CASSPGTQGGVEQYF. The rearrangement links TRBV5-1 to TRBJ2-7; a weak D match, TRBD2 (7 bases). V lost 4 bases to trimming and J lost 6 bases, with 20 bases between them. Germline CDR1 is SGHRS and CDR2 is YFSETQ. The CDR3 is made up of 15 amino acids.

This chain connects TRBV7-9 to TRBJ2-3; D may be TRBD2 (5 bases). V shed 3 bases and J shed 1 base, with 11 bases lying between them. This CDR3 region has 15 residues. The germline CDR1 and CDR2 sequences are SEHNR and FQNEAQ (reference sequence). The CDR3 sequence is CASSFEGTRTDTQYF. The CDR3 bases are TGTGCCAGCAGCTTTGAGGGAACCCGCACAGATACGCAGTATTTT. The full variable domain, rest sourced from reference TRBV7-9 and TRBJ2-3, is DTGVSQNPRHKITKRGQNVTFRCDPISEHNRLYWYRQTLGQGPEFLTYFQNEAQLEKSRLLSDRFSAERPKGSFSTLEIQRTEQGDSAMYLCASSFEGTRTDTQYFGPGTRLTVL.

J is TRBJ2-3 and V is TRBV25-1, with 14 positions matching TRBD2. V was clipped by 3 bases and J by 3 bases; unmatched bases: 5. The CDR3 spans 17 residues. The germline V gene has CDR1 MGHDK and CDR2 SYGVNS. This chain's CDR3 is CASSDPGLAGATDTQYF. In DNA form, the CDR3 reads TGTGCCAGCAGTGATCCGGGACTAGCGGGGGCAACAGATACGCAGTATTTT. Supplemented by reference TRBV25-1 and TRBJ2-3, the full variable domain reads EADIYQTPRYLVIGTGKKITLECSQTMGHDKMYWYQQDPGMELHLIHYSYGVNSTEKGDLSSESTVSRIRTEHFPLTLESARPSHTSQYLCASSDPGLAGATDTQYFGPGTRLTVL.

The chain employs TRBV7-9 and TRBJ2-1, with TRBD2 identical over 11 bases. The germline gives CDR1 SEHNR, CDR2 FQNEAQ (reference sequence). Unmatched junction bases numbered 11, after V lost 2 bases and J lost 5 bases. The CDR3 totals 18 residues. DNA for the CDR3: TGTGCCAGCAGCTTATCTCCGGGACTAGCGGTCCTACACAATGAGCAGTTCTTC. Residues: CASSLSPGLAVLHNEQFF.

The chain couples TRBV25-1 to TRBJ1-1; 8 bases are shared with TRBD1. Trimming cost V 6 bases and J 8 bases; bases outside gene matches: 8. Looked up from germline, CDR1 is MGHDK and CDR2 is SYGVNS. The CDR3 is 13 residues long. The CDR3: CASSPAGGAEAFF. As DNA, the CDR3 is TGTGCCAGCAGCCCCGCAGGGGGCGCAGAAGCTTTCTTT.

This CDR3 reads CASSYSRTTDTQYF. CDR3 sequence (DNA): TGTGCCAGCAGTTACTCCAGGACCACAGATACGCAGTATTTT. The V call is TRBV6-5, the J call TRBJ2-3; D ambiguous. The CDR3 has 14 amino acids. The germline V gene encodes CDR1 MNHEY and CDR2 SVGAGI. The V end was cut by 0 bases, the J end by 2 bases, with 6 bases between.

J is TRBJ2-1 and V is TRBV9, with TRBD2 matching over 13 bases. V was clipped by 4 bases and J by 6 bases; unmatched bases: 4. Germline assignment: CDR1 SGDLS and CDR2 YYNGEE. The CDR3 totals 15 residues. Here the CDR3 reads CASSFGLAGANEQFF. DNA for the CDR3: TGTGCCAGCAGCTTCGGACTAGCGGGAGCCAATGAGCAGTTCTTC.

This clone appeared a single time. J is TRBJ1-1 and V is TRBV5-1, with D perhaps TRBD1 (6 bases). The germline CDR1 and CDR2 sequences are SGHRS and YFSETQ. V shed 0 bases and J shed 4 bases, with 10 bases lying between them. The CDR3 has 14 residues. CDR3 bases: TGCGCCAGCAGCTTGGGTCGGGGGGCCACTGAAGCTTTCTTT. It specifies CASSLGRGATEAFF.

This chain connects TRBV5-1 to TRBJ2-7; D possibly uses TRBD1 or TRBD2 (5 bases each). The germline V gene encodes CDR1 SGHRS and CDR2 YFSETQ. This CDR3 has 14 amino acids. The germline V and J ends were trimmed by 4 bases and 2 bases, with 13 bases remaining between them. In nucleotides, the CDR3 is TGCGCCAGCAGCATCGGGACGGGTACCTACGAGCAGTACTTC. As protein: CASSIGTGTYEQYF. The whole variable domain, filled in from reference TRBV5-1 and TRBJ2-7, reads KAGVTQTPRYLIKTRGQQVTLSCSPISGHRSVSWYQQTPGQGLQFLFEYFSETQRNKGNFPGRFSGRQFSNSRSEMNVSTLELGDSALYLCASSIGTGTYEQYFGPGTRLTVT.

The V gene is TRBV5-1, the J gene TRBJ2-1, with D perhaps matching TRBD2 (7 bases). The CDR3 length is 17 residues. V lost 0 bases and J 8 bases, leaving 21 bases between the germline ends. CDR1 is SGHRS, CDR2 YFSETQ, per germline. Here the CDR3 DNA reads TGCGCCAGCAGCTTGGGGAGGTGGGCGGGGGCCCTTCATGAGCAGTTCTTC. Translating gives CASSLGRWAGALHEQFF. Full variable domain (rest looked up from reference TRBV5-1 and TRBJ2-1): KAGVTQTPRYLIKTRGQQVTLSCSPISGHRSVSWYQQTPGQGLQFLFEYFSETQRNKGNFPGRFSGRQFSNSRSEMNVSTLELGDSALYLCASSLGRWAGALHEQFFGPGTRLTVL.

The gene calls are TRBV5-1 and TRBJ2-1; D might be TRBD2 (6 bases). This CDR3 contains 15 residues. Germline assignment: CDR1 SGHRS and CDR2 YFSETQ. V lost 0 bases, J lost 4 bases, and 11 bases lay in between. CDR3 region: CASSLGLDPYNEQFF. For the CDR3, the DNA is TGCGCCAGCAGCTTGGGACTAGACCCATACAATGAGCAGTTCTTC.

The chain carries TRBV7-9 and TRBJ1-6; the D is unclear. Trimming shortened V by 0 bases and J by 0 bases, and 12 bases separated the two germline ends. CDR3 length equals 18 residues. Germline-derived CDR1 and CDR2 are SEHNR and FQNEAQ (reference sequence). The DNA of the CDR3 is TGTGCCAGCAGCTTAGCGATTTATCCTAGCTCCTATAATTCACCCCTCCACTTT. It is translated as CASSLAIYPSSYNSPLHF.